This TCR beta chain derives from a study of T cells after yellow fever vaccination. Study-level information: Low-cell-number fractions were prepared with SMART-Seq v4 Ultra Low Input. Points from the study as a whole: At less than 97% for CD4 and roughly 87% for CD8, most primary-vaccination clones showed up again after the booster.

A note on this clonotype: What it binds is unknown.

TCRdb re-derived calls from the 5' RACE reads in MiXCR, one entry per CDR3 protein. This table holds a few hundred thousand distinct CDR3 sequences, 19% found once. CDR1 and CDR2 from the germline V gene are DFQATT and SNEGSKA (reference sequence). The V gene end was trimmed by 6 bases and the J gene end by 8 bases; junction bases not matched to a gene: 9. The CDR3 loop spans 13 amino acids. The chain is built from TRBV20-1 and TRBJ2-1, with 8 positions matching TRBD2. This specimen consisted of PBMCs, obtained 15 days after the yellow fever booster vaccination. The source of this sequence is a man aged 30 to 45 who received the YFV17D yellow fever vaccine. The CDR3 here is CSAPARGGDEQFF. DNA for the CDR3: TGCAGTGCCCCGGCCCGGGGGGGAGATGAGCAGTTCTTC.